This note documents a single T cell receptor beta chain sequence. These data belong to a study of T cells after yellow fever vaccination. TCRdb re-derived calls from the 5' RACE reads in MiXCR, one entry per CDR3 protein. The sample yields about 300,000 distinct CDR3 sequences, 7.5% to 9% seen once. Sample: CD4+ T cells sorted from PBMCs, taken 5 days after the yellow fever booster vaccination. The TCR sequence derives from a man younger than 30 who received the YFV17D yellow fever vaccine.

Here the CDR3 reads CASSYPPGYEQYF. The CDR3 bases are TGTGCCAGCAGTTACCCCCCGGGTTACGAGCAGTACTTC. This chain links TRBV6-5 with TRBJ2-7; the D is unclear. The germline V gene has CDR1 MNHEY and CDR2 SVGAGI. The V gene lost 2 bases and the J gene lost 4 bases, with 9 bases spanning the gap. CDR3 length: 13 residues.